This T cell receptor (beta chain) came from a study of tumor and adjacent non-tumor tissue in lung cancer. Study conclusions and caveats: Top 100 clones took a larger repertoire share in normal lung. Higher tumor TCR diversity was associated with shorter survival. Significantly higher TCR diversity was found in tumor than normal lung.

This sample's RNA came from whole unsorted tissue. Points on this clonotype: Its antigen remains unknown. One junction end does not reproduce the germline sequence, and a read error may be involved.

A modified ARM-PCR protocol with three rounds of nested PCR amplified TCRbeta. Using its own MiXCR run on the multiplex PCR reads, TCRdb lists one record per CDR3 protein. The sample has fewer than 130,000 distinct CDR3 sequences, over 75% seen once. The CDR3 loop spans 16 amino acids. Germline values: CDR1 SGHRS, CDR2 YFSETQ. The genes are TRBV5-1 and TRBJ1-1; the D gene is possibly TRBD1 (5 bases). The TCR was taken from a man aged 65 to 85 with non-small cell lung cancer. Sample: lung tumor tissue. The CDR3, as DNA: TGCGCCAGGAGCTTGGGACCTCGGGAAATGAACACTGAAGCTTCCTTT. Translated, it gives CARSLGPREMNTEASF.